This T cell receptor (beta chain) appears in the sequencing data of a study of OX40 agonist ivuxolimab in advanced cancers. Study-level background: Ivuxolimab, which targeted the costimulatory receptor OX40 (CD134), was an agonistic, fully human IgG2 monoclonal antibody. The paper describes the monotherapy dose-escalation part (N of about 47 patients) of the phase I trial of ivuxolimab. Partial responses were achieved by three dose-escalation patients, of whom one had hepatocellular carcinoma and two had cutaneous melanoma. Of the approximately 50 patients in dose escalation, about 20 had hepatocellular carcinoma, about 15 had melanoma, 9 had renal cell carcinoma and 9 had head and neck cancer. Patients were allowed to have had prior anti-PD-1, anti-PD-L1 or anti-CTLA-4 therapy, and 30% to 40% of the dose-escalation patients had previously received checkpoint inhibitors. Intravenous ivuxolimab was administered to patients every 2 weeks at six dose levels: 0.01, 0.1, 0.3, 1.5, 3 and 10 mg/kg. Peripheral TCRbeta sequencing was intended to test whether TCR sequence diversity was altered and clonal T-cell expansion was caused by ivuxolimab. In the dose-escalation cohort, around four fifths of patients were male, and the mean age was 60 years with a range of roughly 20 to 85.

For sequencing of the TCRbeta CDR3 region, genomic DNA was extracted from the sorted cells. The immunoSEQ Assay was used for sequencing of TCRbeta CDR3 regions. The clones in this table, taken by TCRdb from immuneACCESS, are in-frame only. Not every clone is retained; where verified, under half of the shortfall comes from an unresolved V gene, and the cause of the rest is unknown. Counted in this sample were around 72,000 clones; approximately 90% of them appeared once. The ten largest clones add up to approximately 8% of the sample. The trial excluded patients who had a history of autoimmune disease or who were on systemic immunosuppression. Peripheral blood for TCR sequencing was collected from all dose cohorts at baseline, on cycle 4 day 1, and on cycle 7 day 1. The samples were taken from a phase I, first-in-human, multicenter, open-label dose-escalation trial of ivuxolimab. Adults with locally advanced or metastatic melanoma, renal cell, hepatocellular, or head and neck squamous cell carcinoma were enrolled in the trial. Before TCR sequencing, CD4+ T cells and CD8+ T cells were sorted from peripheral blood as separate populations.

The paper as a whole reports these results and caveats: In the 0.1-3.0 mg/kg groups, partial responders were among the patients with the lowest normalized peripheral clonal expansion, particularly in CD8+ T cells. At doses of 0.1 to 3.0 mg/kg, clonal expansion of both CD4+ and CD8+ blood T cells was observed from baseline to week 6. After ivuxolimab, expanded clones were on average more numerous among CD8+ T cells than among CD4+ T cells. Low levels of normalized T-cell clonal expansion were also seen in some patients who did not respond. Which antigens the clonally expanded peripheral T cells were specific for was not determined.

A word on this clone: The clone's antigen remains unknown. One base away there is no much larger clone; base qualities are not given.

Sequenced material: CD4+ or CD8+ T cells sorted from blood, taken in a trial of the OX40 agonist ivuxolimab. This receptor was taken from an adult with an advanced solid tumor such as melanoma, head and neck, liver or kidney cancer.

This receptor carries the CDR3 CASSMEGGRLYEQYF. In nucleotide form, the sequence is TGTGCCAGCAGTATGGAAGGGGGCCGTCTCTACGAGCAGTACTTC. The rearranged chain carries TRBV6-4 and TRBJ2-7; 7 bases in the junction line up with TRBD1. Here V drops 5 bases and J drops 3 bases, and the junction holds 10 bases not matched to any gene. CDR1 and CDR2 are drawn from the germline V gene: MRHNA, SNTAGT. Counted from cysteine to phenylalanine, this CDR3 has 15 amino acids. Only the CDR3 region is kept as DNA, spanning 45 bases read in frame from base 1.